A selection of T cell receptor beta chains follows, all from one sample in a study of OX40 agonist ivuxolimab in advanced cancers. Profiled with immunoSEQ multiplex PCR; TCRdb holds only in-frame clones, not every one. Among approximately 58,000 clones listed, over 75% were seen once. Sequenced material: CD4+ or CD8+ T cells sorted from blood, taken in a trial of the OX40 agonist ivuxolimab. The receptors were sampled from an adult with an advanced solid tumor such as melanoma, head and neck, liver or kidney cancer. The CDR3 runs from the conserved cysteine through the conserved F or W. The order of the fields is V gene, D gene, clone size, J gene, CDR3 protein, CDR3 DNA. A D gene is named only where the DNA matches it firmly. Expanded clones get a size class; other rows say once, few or many, or leave the size out.

TRBV28	.	.	TRBJ1-5	CASRDLRGQPQHF	TGTGCCAGCAGGGACCTTCGAGGGCAGCCCCAGCATTTT
TRBV19	TRBD1	once	TRBJ2-6	CASSIGQGEAGANVLTF	TGTGCCAGTAGTATAGGACAGGGGGAAGCTGGGGCCAACGTCCTGACTTTC
TRBV6-5	.	.	TRBJ2-3	CASSYGGGTDTQYF	TGTGCCAGCAGTTACGGCGGCGGCACAGATACGCAGTATTTT
TRBV6-5	TRBD2	.	TRBJ2-1	CASSLLAGVVNEQFF	TGTGCCAGCAGTTTGCTAGCGGGAGTCGTCAATGAGCAGTTCTTC
TRBV10-3	.	few	TRBJ1-4	CATGGGNEKLFF	TGTGCCACAGGAGGGGGGAATGAAAAACTGTTTTTT
TRBV6-1	.	.	TRBJ2-5	CASSEVTGQETQYF	TGTGCCAGCAGTGAAGTCACGGGCCAAGAGACCCAGTACTTC
TRBV5-1	TRBD2	.	TRBJ2-1	CASSPATSAIYNEQFF	TGCGCCAGCAGCCCCGCTACTAGCGCGATCTACAATGAGCAGTTCTTC
TRBV19	TRBD1	.	TRBJ2-7	CASSILGSGQRGEQYF	TGTGCCAGTAGTATATTGGGGTCGGGACAGCGAGGCGAGCAGTACTTC
TRBV6-6	.	.	TRBJ2-2	CASTGDGRANTGELFF	TGTGCCAGCACTGGAGACGGTCGCGCGAACACCGGGGAGCTGTTTTTT
TRBV18	TRBD1	.	TRBJ2-1	CASSTGTDTYNEQFF	TGTGCCAGCTCAACCGGGACAGACACCTACAATGAGCAGTTCTTC
TRBV10-3	.	.	TRBJ2-1	CAISEQWGSGSYNEQFF	TGTGCCATCAGTGAGCAGTGGGGTAGCGGATCCTACAATGAGCAGTTCTTC
TRBV7-7	TRBD1	once	TRBJ2-3	CASTWDRDTQYF	TGTGCTAGCACTTGGGACAGGGATACGCAGTATTTT
TRBV19	TRBD2	.	TRBJ2-2	CASRLRDRGETSGRSESGELFF	TGTGCCAGCAGACTCCGGGACAGGGGCGAAACTAGCGGGAGGTCGGAGAGCGGGGAGCTGTTTTTT
TRBV6-6	TRBD1	.	TRBJ1-2	CASSKGTAYGYTF	TGTGCCAGCAGCAAGGGGACAGCCTATGGCTACACCTTC
TRBV28	.	.	TRBJ1-1	CASNQGRLNTEAFF	TGTGCCAGCAATCAAGGGAGACTGAACACTGAAGCTTTCTTT
TRBV6-6	TRBD1	.	TRBJ1-4	CASSYGQGGYDEKLFF	TGTGCCAGCAGTTACGGACAGGGAGGTTACGATGAAAAACTGTTTTTT
TRBV7-2	TRBD2	.	TRBJ2-5	CASSTGGQETQYF	TGTGCCAGCAGCACGGGGGGGCAAGAGACCCAGTACTTC
TRBV18	TRBD1	once	TRBJ2-5	CASSTRGTGDQETQYF	TGTGCCAGCTCTACCCGCGGGACAGGGGACCAAGAGACCCAGTACTTC
TRBV6-5	.	.	TRBJ1-4	CASSRQLTNEKLFF	TGTGCCAGCAGCCGACAGCTAACTAATGAAAAACTGTTTTTT
TRBV7-9	TRBD2	.	TRBJ2-7	CASIRKRELFDEQYF	TGTGCCAGCATTAGGAAGCGGGAGCTTTTTGACGAGCAGTACTTC
TRBV19	.	once	TRBJ2-7	CASSYLHSYEQYF	TGTGCCAGTAGTTACCTACACTCCTACGAGCAGTACTTC
TRBV19	TRBD1	.	TRBJ2-7	CASSQPGQGLLYF	TGTGCCAGTAGCCAACCGGGACAGGGCCTATTGTACTTC
TRBV4-3	.	.	TRBJ2-1	CASSQDLAGNEQFF	TGCGCCAGCAGCCAAGATTTGGCGGGCAATGAGCAGTTCTTC
TRBV28	.	few	TRBJ1-2	CASREQDNYGYTF	TGTGCCAGCAGGGAACAAGACAACTATGGCTACACCTTC
TRBV15	TRBD1	.	TRBJ2-3	CATWDPGTGRTDTQYF	TGTGCCACCTGGGACCCCGGGACAGGTCGCACAGATACGCAGTATTTT
TRBV5-1	.	once	TRBJ2-2	CASSLALADTGELFF	TGCGCCAGCAGCTTGGCGCTAGCAGACACCGGGGAGCTGTTTTTT
TRBV9	.	once	TRBJ1-1	CASSAVNTEAFF	TGTGCCAGCTCGGCAGTGAACACTGAAGCTTTCTTT
TRBV5-1	.	once	TRBJ1-3	CASSSVEARADTIYF	TGCGCCAGCAGCTCTGTAGAGGCTAGAGCGGACACCATATATTTT
TRBV6-5	.	few	TRBJ2-2	CASSYDGNTGELFF	TGTGCCAGCAGTTACGACGGGAACACCGGGGAGCTGTTTTTT
TRBV30	.	.	TRBJ1-5	CAWGNTGIDQPQHF	TGTGCCTGGGGTAATACAGGTATCGATCAGCCCCAGCATTTT
TRBV19	.	.	TRBJ1-5	CATNGNRGQPQHF	TGTGCCACTAACGGAAATAGGGGTCAGCCCCAGCATTTT
TRBV28	.	.	TRBJ1-2	CASSSDGGLVRGYTF	TGTGCCAGCAGTTCGGACGGGGGTTTGGTTCGTGGCTACACTTTC
TRBV5-6	.	.	TRBJ1-5	CASSSWTQPQHF	TGTGCCAGCAGCTCCTGGACCCAGCCCCAGCATTTT
TRBV11-3	.	.	TRBJ2-7	CASSLGVASEQYF	TGTGCCAGCAGCTTAGGTGTTGCGAGCGAGCAGTACTTC
TRBV28	TRBD2	.	TRBJ2-1	CASSGTSVNEQFF	TGTGCCAGCAGCGGGACTAGCGTCAATGAGCAGTTCTTC
TRBV29-1	.	.	TRBJ1-1	CSGNYAGGTEAFF	TGCAGCGGGAATTACGCCGGGGGCACTGAAGCTTTCTTT
TRBV27	.	.	TRBJ1-5	CASSPGTFRAQPQHF	TGTGCCAGCAGTCCCGGGACATTTAGGGCTCAGCCCCAGCATTTT
TRBV7-9	.	.	TRBJ2-2	CASSLGTINTGELFF	TGTGCCAGCAGCTTAGGGACTATCAACACCGGGGAGCTGTTTTTT